The TCR beta chain under discussion was sequenced for a study of CD8 T cells in Susac syndrome. V gave up 5 bases and J gave up 4 bases, with 15 bases separating them. The CDR3 is 15 residues long. Germline V gives CDR1 LNHNV, CDR2 YYDKDF (reference sequence). Reverse transcription of roughly 0.45 to 1 ug RNA used random hexamers. TCRdb called the immunoSEQ multiplex PCR reads again in MiXCR, with one record for every CDR3 protein. The top ten clones hold approximately 0.12% of a sample with approximately 160,000 distinct CDR3 sequences, approximately 94% of them seen once. The sample comprised CD4+ T cells from PBMCs. This clonotype was obtained from a human donor with Susac syndrome. The gene calls are TRBV15 and TRBJ1-5; D is perhaps TRBD1 (5 bases). The CDR3 DNA reads TGTGCCACCAGCCCACGAGGGGCTGGGAATCAGCCCCAGCATTTT. Translated: CATSPRGAGNQPQHF. The full variable domain, with the rest looked up from reference TRBV15 and TRBJ1-5, is DAMVIQNPRYQVTQFGKPVTLSCSQTLNHNVMYWYQQKSSQAPKLLFHYYDKDFNNEADTPDNFQSRRPNTSFCFLDIRSPGLGDTAMYLCATSPRGAGNQPQHFGDGTRLSIL.